Detailed here is one T cell receptor (beta chain). In the original analysis: Amplification from reference gene primers served as the basis for estimated nucleated cell counts. Produced via immunoSEQ multiplex PCR; TCRdb's table is partial and in-frame only. V and J calls and clone size follow that table, whereas D and trimming were derived from the DNA. The sample has roughly 190,000 clones; roughly 94% are singletons. This sample is drawn from a study of blood T cell repertoires in COVID-19. For the study at large: The samples span acute and convalescent COVID-19 from the United States, Italy and Spain. T cells, B-cell-depleted T cells, or PBMCs supplied cDNA or gDNA.

Followed longitudinally, the Seattle patients had been enrolled during active infection. Germline assignment: CDR1 SGHRS and CDR2 YFSETQ. Trimming shortened V by 0 bases and J by 8 bases, and 15 bases separated the two germline ends. This CDR3 is 15 amino acids long. The sequence was collected from a young man with COVID-19, enrolled during active disease. V gene TRBV5-1 combines with J gene TRBJ2-1; maybe TRBD1 (6 bases). Sequencing was done on a sample of peripheral blood. DNA of the CDR3: TGCGCCAGCAGCTTGGTCGCCAGGGGTAGGGATGAGCAGTTCTTC. This gives the protein CASSLVARGRDEQFF.